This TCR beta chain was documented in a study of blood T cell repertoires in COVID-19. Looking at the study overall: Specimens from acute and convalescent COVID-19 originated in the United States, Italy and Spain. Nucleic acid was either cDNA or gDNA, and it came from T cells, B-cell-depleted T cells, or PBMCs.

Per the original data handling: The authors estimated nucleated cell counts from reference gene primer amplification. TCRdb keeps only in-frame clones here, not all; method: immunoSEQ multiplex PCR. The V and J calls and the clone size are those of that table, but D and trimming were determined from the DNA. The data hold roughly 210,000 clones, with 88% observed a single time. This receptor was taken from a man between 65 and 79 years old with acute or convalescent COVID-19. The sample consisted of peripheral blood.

The CDR3 nucleotides are TGTGCCAGCGGACAGGGGGGCTCTAACTATGGCTACACCTTC. It translates to CASGQGGSNYGYTF. The rearrangement uses TRBV28 and TRBJ1-2; 10 nucleotides align to TRBD1. This CDR3 is built from 14 residues. The V gene's germline CDR1 is MDHEN and CDR2 SYDVKM. V lost 8 bases and J lost 0; bases outside the gene matches: 3.